The following is a T cell receptor (beta chain) sequence with its context. This entry belongs to a study of control samples from healthy donors and cancer patients. Profiling relied on immunoSEQ multiplex PCR, and the TCRdb table lists in-frame clones only, not all of them. The table includes roughly 170,000 clones, 85% to 95% detected once. This CDR3 region has 17 residues. CDR1 is LNHDA and CDR2 is SQIVND in the germline V gene (reference sequence). The trim removed 5 bases at V and 0 bases at J, leaving 5 bases unmatched. Material for sequencing was blood. The gene calls are TRBV19 and TRBJ2-6; TRBD1 aligns across 9 bases. The source of this sequence is a man aged 18 to 35 in good health. CDR3 region: CASSPQGALSGANVLTF. Here the CDR3 DNA reads TGTGCCAGTAGTCCACAGGGGGCACTCTCTGGGGCCAACGTCCTGACTTTC.